This TCR beta chain is from a study of T cells in narcolepsy. Study-wide findings and caveats: Autoreactive clonotypes reportedly recurred in blood of same and different patients, not controls. No autoreactive T cell clone sequences appeared in some memory CD4+ repertoires. Comparing one patient's CSF and blood CD4+ clonotypes highlighted HCRT- and TRIB2-specific autoreactive clonotypes.

This CDR3 is 13 amino acids long. Trimming took off 7 bases at V and 6 bases at J, with 15 bases between the two ends. Germline-derived CDR1 and CDR2 are MNHEY and SVGAGI. Comment on this clone: Its antigen is unknown.

Profiled with immunoSEQ multiplex PCR; TCRdb holds only in-frame clones, not every one. This table holds 20,000 to 25,000 clones, under 95% found once. The chain has TRBV6-5 and TRBJ1-2; no clear D gene. This receptor was identified in a human donor with narcolepsy. The sample taken for sequencing was CD45RA- memory CD4+ T cells from PBMCs. In DNA form, the CDR3 reads TGTGCCAGCATCCCACCGGGTGGGGATGGCTACACCTTC. Protein product: CASIPPGGDGYTF.